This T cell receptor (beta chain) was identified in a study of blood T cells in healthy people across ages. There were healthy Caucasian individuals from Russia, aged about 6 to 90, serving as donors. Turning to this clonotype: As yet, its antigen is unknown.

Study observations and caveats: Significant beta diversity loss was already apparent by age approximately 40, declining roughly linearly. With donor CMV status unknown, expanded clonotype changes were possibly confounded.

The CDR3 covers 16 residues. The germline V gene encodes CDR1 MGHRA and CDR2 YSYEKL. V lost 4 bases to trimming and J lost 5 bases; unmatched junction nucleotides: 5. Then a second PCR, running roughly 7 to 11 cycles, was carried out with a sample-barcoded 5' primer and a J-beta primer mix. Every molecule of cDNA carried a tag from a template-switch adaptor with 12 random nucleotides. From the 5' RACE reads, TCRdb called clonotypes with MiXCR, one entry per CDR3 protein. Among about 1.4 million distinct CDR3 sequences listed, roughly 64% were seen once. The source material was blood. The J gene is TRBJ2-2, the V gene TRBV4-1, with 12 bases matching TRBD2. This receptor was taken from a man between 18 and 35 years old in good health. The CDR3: CASSLLAGGMTGELFF. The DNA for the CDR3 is TGCGCCAGCAGCCTCCTAGCGGGGGGGATGACCGGGGAGCTGTTTTTT.